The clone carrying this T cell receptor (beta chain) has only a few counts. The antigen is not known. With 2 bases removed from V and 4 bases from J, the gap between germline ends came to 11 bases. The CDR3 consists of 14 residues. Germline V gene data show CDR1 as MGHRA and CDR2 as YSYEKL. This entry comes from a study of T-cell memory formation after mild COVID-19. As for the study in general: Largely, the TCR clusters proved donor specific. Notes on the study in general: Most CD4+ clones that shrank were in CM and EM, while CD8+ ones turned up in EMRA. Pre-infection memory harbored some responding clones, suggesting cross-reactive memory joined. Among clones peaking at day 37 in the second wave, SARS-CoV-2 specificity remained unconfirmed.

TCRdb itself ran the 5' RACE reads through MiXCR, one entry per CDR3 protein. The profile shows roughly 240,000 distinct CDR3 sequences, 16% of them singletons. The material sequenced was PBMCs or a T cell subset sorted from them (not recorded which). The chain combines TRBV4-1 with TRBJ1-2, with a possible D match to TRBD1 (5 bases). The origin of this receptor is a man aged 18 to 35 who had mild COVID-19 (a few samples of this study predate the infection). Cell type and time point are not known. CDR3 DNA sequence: TGCGCCAGCAGCCAAATGGGGGGGTTCTATGGCTACACCTTC. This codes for CASSQMGGFYGYTF.